This T cell receptor (beta chain) is from a study of STAT5B mutations in CD4+ large granular lymphocyte leukemia. Study findings and constraints: Patient CD4-sorted repertoires looked more clonal than healthy CD4+ repertoires, even without putative leukemic clones. 8/27 top patient clones versus 2/35 control clones were TRBV06-family.

The junction had 12 bases not matched to a gene; V was cut back by 7 bases and J by 0 bases. The CDR3 is 18 residues long. Germline V CDR1 and CDR2: SQVTM, ANQGSEA. Healthy controls were blood donor buffy coats. The table came from immunoSEQ multiplex PCR; TCRdb's copy has only in-frame clones and leaves some out. In the table there are tens of thousands of clones, roughly nine tenths of which are singletons. Regarding this clone: Its cognate antigen is unknown.

This TCR was sampled from a human donor in good health. This chain connects TRBV29-1 to TRBJ2-1, with 13 bases lining up with TRBD2. The sequenced sample was CD4+ T cells from blood buffy coats. The CDR3 coding sequence is TGCAGCGCCGGAAGGGGACTAGCGGGATCTGTCTCCTACAATGAGCAGTTCTTC. Residues: CSAGRGLAGSVSYNEQFF.